This TCR beta chain comes out of a study of blood T cell repertoires in COVID-19. Looked up from germline, CDR1 is MNHNY and CDR2 is SVGAGI (reference sequence). Trimming pared 6 bases from V and 4 bases from J, leaving 9 bases between. The length of the CDR3 is 12 residues. The data were produced by immunoSEQ multiplex PCR, yet TCRdb's version contains in-frame clones alone and is incomplete. The sample has approximately 250,000 clones, 84% seen once. V gene TRBV6-6 combines with J gene TRBJ1-2; D is undetermined. The sample taken for sequencing was peripheral blood. This TCR was recovered from a man aged 35-49 years who had recovered from COVID-19. CDR3 sequence (DNA): TGTGCCAGCAGCCAGGAACTCTATGGCTACACCTTC. Residues: CASSQELYGYTF.